The following is a T cell receptor (beta chain) sequence with its context. As a fraction of the sample, this clonotype is medium-sized (0.01 to 0.1%). Its antigen has not been determined. The sample holds no much larger clone one base away, and base qualities are not on file. The CDR3 numbers 12 residues from cysteine through phenylalanine. Only CDR3 DNA is held: 36 bases, read in frame from base 1. The germline V gene (reference sequence) gives CDR1 as DFQATT and CDR2 as SNEGSKA. Here V drops 3 bases and J drops 5 bases, and the junction holds 1 base not matched to any gene. The receptor library was made with RT-PCR. The sequencer listed for this sample is NextSeq 550. TCRdb's own reprocessing of the public reads used fastp at Q25 and MiXCR and kept productive beta chains. Here each entry gathers all rows of one CDR3 protein and keeps the most common genes and DNA. The sample contains 65,000 to 80,000 distinct CDR3 sequences, 26% of them found a single time. The ten top clones hold approximately 25% of the sample.

The data stem from a study of patients and donors after allogeneic stem cell transplantation (dated by TCRdb to 2020 to 2021). Recombination joined TRBV20-1 with TRBJ1-2, with TRBD1 identical over 9 junction bases. The sample consisted of blood, either unsorted or a sorted T cell fraction (not recorded which). The clonotype was recovered from a human donor who was either an allogeneic HSCT recipient or a stem cell or donor lymphocyte infusion donor (not recorded which). It is not recorded whose cells these are; they may come from a transplant donor. CDR3 sequence: CSARTGGYGYTF. The DNA sequence follows: TGCAGTGCTAGGACAGGGGGATATGGCTACACCTTC.